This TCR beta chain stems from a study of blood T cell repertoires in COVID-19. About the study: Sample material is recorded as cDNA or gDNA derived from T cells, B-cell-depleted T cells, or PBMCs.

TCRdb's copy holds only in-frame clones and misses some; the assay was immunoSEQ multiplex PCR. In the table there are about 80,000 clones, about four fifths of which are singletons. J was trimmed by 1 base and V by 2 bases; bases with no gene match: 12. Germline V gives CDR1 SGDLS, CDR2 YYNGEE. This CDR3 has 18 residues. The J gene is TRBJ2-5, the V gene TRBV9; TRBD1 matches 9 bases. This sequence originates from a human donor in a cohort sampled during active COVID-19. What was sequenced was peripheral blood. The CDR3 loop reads CASSVGLRDRVPQETQYF. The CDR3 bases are TGTGCCAGCAGCGTCGGCCTCCGGGACAGGGTTCCCCAAGAGACCCAGTACTTC.